This passage covers 2 T cell receptor beta chains from one sample sequenced in a study of cytomegalovirus exposure and HLA in healthy donors. Researchers ran the PCR with 60 Vbeta and 13 Jbeta primers. Sequencing was performed with immunoSEQ multiplex PCR; in TCRdb, only in-frame clones are kept and a portion is missing. The top ten clones hold less than 3.5% of a sample with more than 140,000 clones, about 64% of them seen once. Input material: PBMCs. The receptor set was obtained from a woman aged 25 to 39 in good health and CMV-seropositive.

This clone was seen more than once but under ten times. Here the CDR3 DNA reads TGCGCCAGCAGCTTTAACAATGAGCAGTTCTTC. Protein: CASSFNNEQFF. The chain recombines TRBV5-1 with TRBJ2-1; D gene ambiguous. Germline CDR1 SGHRS, CDR2 YFSETQ. Trimming pared 2 bases from V and 5 bases from J, leaving 2 bases between. This CDR3 spans 11 amino acids.

CDR3 sequence reads: CACMGQTKNIQYF. Written as DNA, the CDR3 is TGTGCCTGCATGGGACAGACAAAAAACATTCAGTACTTC. The chain links TRBV30 to TRBJ2-4; TRBD1 agrees at 7 bases. Germline loops: CDR1 GTSNPN, CDR2 SVGIG (reference sequence). J gave up 4 bases and V 6 bases, and 6 bases lay outside the gene matches. There are 13 residues in the CDR3.